This section outlines one T cell receptor beta chain sequence together with its context. This entry is derived from a study of blood T cell repertoires in COVID-19. Source study methods: Quantification of nucleated cells was approximated via reference gene primer amplification. Generated by immunoSEQ multiplex PCR, the TCRdb table keeps only in-frame clones and is missing some. V and J calls plus clone size are reproduced from that table; the DNA served to infer D and trimming. The table shows roughly 220,000 clones, with under 90% occurring only once. CDR1 is KGHSH and CDR2 is LQKENI in the germline V gene. Trimming shortened V by 6 bases and J by 5 bases, and 14 bases separated the two germline ends. CDR3 length equals 14 residues.

The receptor comes from a man aged 25-45 years with active or convalescent COVID-19. Material: peripheral blood. The V and J genes are TRBV18 and TRBJ1-3; D is perhaps TRBD1 (6 bases). The CDR3 bases are TGTGCCAGCTCTAGACAGGACCAACGAAACACCATATATTTT. Protein: CASSRQDQRNTIYF. Drawing the rest from reference TRBV18 and TRBJ1-3, the complete variable domain is NAGVMQNPRHLVRRRGQEARLRCSPMKGHSHVYWYRQLPEEGLKFMVYLQKENIIDESGMPKERFSAEFPKEGPSILRIQQVVRGDSAAYFCASSRQDQRNTIYFGEGSWLTVV.